Listed here are 22 T cell receptor beta chains from one sample, sequenced in a study of naive and memory T cell subsets. Amplification of ligated cDNA took four PCR rounds with SP2 and nested alpha and beta constant primers. TCRdb ran MiXCR on the 5' RACE reads and lists one entry per CDR3 protein. Of tens of thousands of distinct CDR3 sequences listed, approximately 16% are singletons. An oligonucleotide containing a UMI was ligated to the 3' end of TCR cDNA. Receptor source: a female donor in good health.

This clonotype appeared many times. One junction end disagrees with the germline gene, perhaps due to a read error. This rearrangement joins TRBV29-1 to TRBJ1-2; TRBD1 matches 7 bases. This CDR3 region has 12 residues. Germline assignment: CDR1 SQVTM and CDR2 ANQGSEA. The DNA for the CDR3 is TGCAGCGTTGAGACAGGGAGTCTTGGCGACACCTTC. It translates to CSVETGSLGDTF.

The V call is TRBV18, the J call TRBJ2-2, with unresolved D. Germline assignment: CDR1 KGHSH and CDR2 LQKENI. Trimming took off 4 bases at V and 3 bases at J, with 9 bases between the two ends. CDR3 size: 14 residues. CDR3 amino acids: CASSRNTDTGELFF. CDR3 DNA: TGTGCCAGCTCACGTAACACGGACACCGGGGAGCTGTTTTTT.

In this sample, this clonotype turned up many times. This sequence joins TRBV29-1 and TRBJ1-2; D remains unclear. Germline V gene data show CDR1 as SQVTM and CDR2 as ANQGSEA. V lost 4 bases to trimming and J lost 8 bases, with 14 bases between them. The CDR3 is 12 residues long. CDR3: CSVVSSVYGYTF. DNA for the CDR3: TGCAGCGTTGTGTCCAGCGTGTACGGCTACACCTTC.

The chain has TRBV7-2 and TRBJ2-2; D uncertain. This CDR3 comprises 14 residues. Germline V gene data show CDR1 as SGHTA and CDR2 as FQGNSA. Trimming removed 1 base at V and 0 bases at J, with 3 bases between. This CDR3 is CASSLVANTGELFF. For the CDR3, the DNA is TGTGCCAGCAGCTTAGTGGCGAACACCGGGGAGCTGTTTTTT.

The chain joins TRBV27 to TRBJ2-7; D perhaps matches TRBD2 (7 bases). The CDR3 consists of 16 residues. V lost 1 base, J lost 5 bases, and 18 bases lay in between. Germline V lookup: CDR1 MNHEY, CDR2 SMNVEV (reference sequence). CDR3 region: CASSLYPGGRSHEQYF. In DNA form, the CDR3 reads TGTGCCAGCAGTTTATATCCCGGGGGGCGGTCCCACGAGCAGTACTTC.

This clonotype was seen only a few times. The V and J genes are TRBV27 and TRBJ2-6, with 7 bases matching TRBD2. Germline loops: CDR1 MNHEY, CDR2 SMNVEV (reference sequence). After removal of 0 bases from V and 5 bases from J, the junction contained 16 bases not matched to a gene. The CDR3 covers 20 residues. The CDR3 region has the DNA TGTGCCAGCAGTTTATCGGTTTCCAGGATTCTCGGGAGGTGGGCCAACGTCCTGACTTTC. It yields the protein CASSLSVSRILGRWANVLTF.

Written as DNA, the CDR3 is TGTGCCAGCAGCTTAGGTGCCAGGGGGCCGTCTGAAGCTTTCTTT. It translates to CASSLGARGPSEAFF. The chain recombines TRBV13 with TRBJ1-1; 8 bases agree with TRBD1. This CDR3 region has 15 residues. The germline gives CDR1 PRHDT, CDR2 FYEKMQ (reference sequence). J was trimmed by 6 bases and V by 0 bases; bases with no gene match: 6.

This clonotype was observed many times. This sequence joins TRBV5-1 and TRBJ2-1; 12 nucleotides align to TRBD2. The CDR3 contains 16 residues. Per germline, CDR1 SGHRS and CDR2 YFSETQ. Unmatched junction bases numbered 9, after V lost 4 bases and J lost 7 bases. CDR3 sequence: CASSPELAGGGNEQFF. CDR3 in DNA: TGCGCCAGCAGCCCCGAACTAGCGGGGGGCGGGAATGAGCAGTTCTTC. Based on the CDR3 plus reference TRBV5-1 and TRBJ2-1, the full variable domain is KAGVTQTPRYLIKTRGQQVTLSCSPISGHRSVSWYQQTPGQGLQFLFEYFSETQRNKGNFPGRFSGRQFSNSRSEMNVSTLELGDSALYLCASSPELAGGGNEQFFGPGTRLTVL.

The sample holds a few counts of this clonotype. The rearrangement uses TRBV6-2 or TRBV6-3 and TRBJ2-1, with 8 bases matching TRBD1. CDR1 MNHEY and CDR2 SVGEGT come from the germline V gene. This CDR3 contains 12 residues. V gave up 0 bases and J gave up 16 bases; unmatched junction bases: 5. CDR3 amino acids: CASSYSGTGGFF. The CDR3 DNA is TGTGCCAGCAGTTACTCCGGGACAGGAGGCTTCTTC.

Details on this clonotype: The junction departs from germline at one end; a sequencing error may be responsible. The V and J genes are TRBV12-3 or TRBV12-4 and TRBJ2-3; D might be TRBD1 (6 bases). The CDR3 length is 15 residues. CDR3 in amino acids: CASSPGQIAADTRYF. DNA of the CDR3: TGTGCCAGCAGTCCTGGACAGATCGCCGCAGATACGCGGTATTTT.

The rearrangement uses TRBV12-3 or TRBV12-4 and TRBJ1-2; TRBD1 might be the D (6 bases). V was trimmed by 3 bases and J by 6 bases, leaving 14 bases between them. The length of the CDR3 is 14 residues. In DNA, the CDR3 is TGTGCCAGCAGTTTGCCCGGACAGAAGAATGGCTACACCTTC. It encodes CASSLPGQKNGYTF.

This clonotype was counted ten times or more. The chain carries TRBV9 and TRBJ2-7, with 7 positions matching TRBD1. This CDR3 region has 14 residues. Trimming took 0 bases from V and 2 from J; bases not matched to a gene: 2. The germline V gene encodes CDR1 SGDLS and CDR2 YYNGEE. CDR3 coding DNA: TGTGCCAGCAGCGTAGTGCAGGGGGCCTACGAGCAGTACTTC. Translating gives CASSVVQGAYEQYF.

The chain carries TRBV7-2 and TRBJ1-6, with 7 bases fitting TRBD1. From germline, CDR1 is SGHTA and CDR2 FQGNSA. V was clipped by 6 bases and J by 5 bases; unmatched bases: 4. The CDR3 extends over 14 amino acids. CDR3 sequence reads: CASRLTGNNSPLHF. DNA of the CDR3: TGTGCCAGCAGGCTGACAGGGAATAATTCACCCCTCCACTTT.

V is TRBV12-3 or TRBV12-4 and J is TRBJ1-1; the D gene is possibly TRBD1 (6 bases). The ends were cut back, 6 bases at V and 2 bases at J, with 16 bases in the middle. The CDR3 length is 15 residues. CDR3 DNA sequence: TGTGCCAGCAGCAAAGGGGACATTACTAACACTGAAGCTTTCTTT. Its protein product is CASSKGDITNTEAFF.

This rearrangement joins TRBV5-1 to TRBJ1-2; the D gene is possibly TRBD1 (6 bases). CDR3 size: 13 residues. Germline values: CDR1 SGHRS, CDR2 YFSETQ. V was pared by 4 bases and J by 0 bases, with 7 bases between. This chain's CDR3 is CASSGTSNYGYTF. CDR3 bases: TGCGCCAGCAGCGGGACATCTAACTATGGCTACACCTTC.

This clonotype was counted at least ten times. This rearrangement joins TRBV6-5 to TRBJ2-3; 9 bases are shared with TRBD1. The CDR3 spans 16 residues. Germline V gene sequence: CDR1 MNHEY, CDR2 SVGAGI. After removal of 4 bases from V and 6 bases from J, the junction contained 11 bases not matched to a gene. The CDR3 nucleotides read TGTGCCAGCAGTTTAACCGGGACAGGGAGTAAGGATACGCAGTATTTT. Translating it yields CASSLTGTGSKDTQYF.

The rearrangement joins TRBV6-5 to TRBJ1-1; a possible D gene is TRBD1 (5 bases). CDR1 is MNHEY, CDR2 SVGAGI, per germline. The CDR3 totals 16 residues. V was clipped by 2 bases and J by 1 base, with 14 bases between them. The CDR3 sequence: CASSYLARAQNTEAFF. Here the CDR3 DNA reads TGTGCCAGCAGTTACCTCGCCAGGGCTCAGAACACTGAAGCTTTCTTT.

This clonotype was counted only a few times. The rearrangement uses TRBV5-1 and TRBJ2-1; 8 nucleotides match TRBD1. The junction had 10 bases not matched to a gene; V was cut back by 3 bases and J by 8 bases. Germline lookup yields CDR1 SGHRS and CDR2 YFSETQ. This CDR3 has 15 amino acids. The CDR3 region has the DNA TGCGCCAGCAGCTACGGACAGGGATGTAGGGATGAGCAGTTCTTC. This translates into CASSYGQGCRDEQFF. Filled out from reference TRBV5-1 and TRBJ2-1, the complete variable domain reads KAGVTQTPRYLIKTRGQQVTLSCSPISGHRSVSWYQQTPGQGLQFLFEYFSETQRNKGNFPGRFSGRQFSNSRSEMNVSTLELGDSALYLCASSYGQGCRDEQFFGPGTRLTVL.

This clonotype was seen ten or more times. The rearrangement links TRBV7-2 to TRBJ2-5; TRBD1 matches at 9 bases. This CDR3 comprises 14 residues. The germline V gene has CDR1 SGHTA and CDR2 FQGNSA. Trimming at V came to 3 bases and at J to 5 bases, leaving 4 bases not matched to a gene. This CDR3 is CASSFDRGIETQYF. The CDR3 DNA reads TGTGCCAGCAGCTTCGACAGGGGGATCGAGACCCAGTACTTC.

In its sample, this clonotype was seen many times. The gene calls are TRBV2 and TRBJ1-2; a possible D gene is TRBD1 (5 bases). Germline V gene lookup returns CDR1 SNHLY and CDR2 FYNNEI. With 2 bases removed from V and 2 bases from J, the gap between germline ends came to 9 bases. This CDR3 has 14 amino acids. The CDR3 bases are TGTGCCAGCAGTGAAATAAAGGGGAACTATGGCTACACCTTC. It specifies CASSEIKGNYGYTF.

This clonotype came up many times. The chain employs TRBV29-1 and TRBJ1-2, with a possible D match to TRBD1 (5 bases). This CDR3 spans 13 amino acids. Germline V CDR1 and CDR2: SQVTM, ANQGSEA. The V end lost 6 bases, the J end lost 5 bases, and 16 bases lay between the germline ends. This CDR3 reads CSVSGRVGYGYTF. Written as DNA, the CDR3 is TGCAGCGTCTCCGGCAGGGTCGGGTATGGCTACACCTTC. Combining the CDR3 with reference TRBV29-1 and TRBJ1-2 gives the whole variable domain SAVISQKPSRDICQRGTSLTIQCQVDSQVTMMFWYRQQPGQSLTLIATANQGSEATYESGFVIDKFPISRPNLTFSTLTVSNMSPEDSSIYLCSVSGRVGYGYTFGSGTRLTVV.

Ten or more counts support this clonotype. The J gene is TRBJ1-2, the V gene TRBV20-1; no clear D gene. The CDR3 runs 11 residues. V was trimmed by 8 bases and J by 5 bases, leaving 12 bases between them. CDR1 and CDR2 from the germline V gene are DFQATT and SNEGSKA (reference sequence). CDR3 amino acids: CSTRRAYGYTF. CDR3 nucleotide sequence: TGCAGTACCCGCCGGGCATATGGCTACACCTTC.